This TCR beta chain was identified in a study of T cells in Graves' hyperthyroidism and ophthalmopathy. At the level of the study: Specimen type is peripheral blood, collected at initial diagnosis prior to any treatment.

Disease lasting under 3 months, a NOSPECS grade of at least 4, and a Clinical Activity Score of at least 3 were features of the ophthalmopathy patients. Lactation, pregnancy, other autoimmune disease or uncontrolled infection led to exclusion of patients. This CDR3 comprises 19 residues. CDR1 is SGHTA, CDR2 FQGTGA, per germline. V gave up 1 base and J gave up 4 bases; unmatched junction bases: 14. Using RNA transcripts as the source, TCR beta CDR3 regions were amplified. The primer set for the first-round RT-PCR of the TCR CDR3 was HTBI. One entry per CDR3 protein, called by TCRdb with MiXCR from the multiplex PCR reads. The sample records roughly 350,000 distinct CDR3 sequences, roughly 15% being singletons. This clonotype was counted at least ten times.

This receptor was obtained from a woman aged 25-40 years with Graves' ophthalmopathy. Input material: blood. The V call is TRBV7-3, the J call TRBJ2-1; TRBD2 aligns across 9 bases. The CDR3 reads CASSLRGGLAGPPYNEQFF. In DNA form, the CDR3 reads TGTGCCAGCAGCTTAAGGGGTGGGCTAGCGGGGCCCCCTTACAATGAGCAGTTCTTC.